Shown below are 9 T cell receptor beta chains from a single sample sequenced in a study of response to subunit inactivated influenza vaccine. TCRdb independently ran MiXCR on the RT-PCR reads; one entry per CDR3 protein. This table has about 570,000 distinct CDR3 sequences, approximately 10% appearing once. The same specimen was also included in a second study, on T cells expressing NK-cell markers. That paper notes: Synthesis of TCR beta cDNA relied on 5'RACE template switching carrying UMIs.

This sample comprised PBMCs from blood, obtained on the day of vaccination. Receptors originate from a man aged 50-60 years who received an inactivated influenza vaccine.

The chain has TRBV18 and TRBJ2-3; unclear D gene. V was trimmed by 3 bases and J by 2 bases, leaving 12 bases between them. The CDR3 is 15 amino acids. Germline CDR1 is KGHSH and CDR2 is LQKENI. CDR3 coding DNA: TGTGCCAGCTCACCTTACCTCCCGGTCACAGATACGCAGTATTTT. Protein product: CASSPYLPVTDTQYF.

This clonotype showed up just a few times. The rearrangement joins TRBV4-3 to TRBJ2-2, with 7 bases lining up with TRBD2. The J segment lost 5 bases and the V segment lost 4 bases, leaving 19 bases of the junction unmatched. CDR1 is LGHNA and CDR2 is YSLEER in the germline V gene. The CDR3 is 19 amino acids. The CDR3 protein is CASSPTLKRLAVKTGELFF. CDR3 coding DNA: TGCGCCAGCAGCCCTACCTTGAAACGGCTAGCGGTGAAAACCGGGGAGCTGTTTTTT.

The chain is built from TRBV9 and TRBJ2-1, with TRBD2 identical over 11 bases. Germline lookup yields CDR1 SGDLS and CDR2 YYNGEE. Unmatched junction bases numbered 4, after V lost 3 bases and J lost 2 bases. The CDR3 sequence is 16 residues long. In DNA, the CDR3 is TGTGCCAGCAGCGATAGCGGGGGGGCGGCCTACAATGAGCAGTTCTTC. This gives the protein CASSDSGGAAYNEQFF.

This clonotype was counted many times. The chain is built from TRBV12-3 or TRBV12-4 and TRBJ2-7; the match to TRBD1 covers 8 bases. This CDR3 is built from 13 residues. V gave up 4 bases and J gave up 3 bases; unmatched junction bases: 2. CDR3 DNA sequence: TGTGCCAGCAGTTCCGACAGGGGCTACGAGCAGTACTTC. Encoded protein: CASSSDRGYEQYF.

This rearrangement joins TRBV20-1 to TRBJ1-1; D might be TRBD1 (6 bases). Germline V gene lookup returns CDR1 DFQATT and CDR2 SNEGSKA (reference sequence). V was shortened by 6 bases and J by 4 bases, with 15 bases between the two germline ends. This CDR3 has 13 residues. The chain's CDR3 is CSAIWGLSTEAFF. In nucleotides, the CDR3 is TGCAGTGCGATTTGGGGGCTAAGCACTGAAGCTTTCTTT.

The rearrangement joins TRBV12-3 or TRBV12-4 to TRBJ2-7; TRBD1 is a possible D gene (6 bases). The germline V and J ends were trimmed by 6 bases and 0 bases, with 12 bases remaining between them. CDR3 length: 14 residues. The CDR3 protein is CASRPRGPSYEQYF. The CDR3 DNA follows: TGTGCCAGCAGACCCAGGGGACCCTCCTACGAGCAGTACTTC.

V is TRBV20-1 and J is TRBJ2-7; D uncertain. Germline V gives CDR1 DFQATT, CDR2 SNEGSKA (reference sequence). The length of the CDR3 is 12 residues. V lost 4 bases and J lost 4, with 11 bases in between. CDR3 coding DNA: TGCAGTGCTATAGTGGGCTCTTACGAGCAGTACTTC. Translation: CSAIVGSYEQYF.

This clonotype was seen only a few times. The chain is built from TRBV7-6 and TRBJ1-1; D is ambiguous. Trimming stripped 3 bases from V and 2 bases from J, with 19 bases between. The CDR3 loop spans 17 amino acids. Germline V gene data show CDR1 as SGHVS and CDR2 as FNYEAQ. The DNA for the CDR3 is TGTGCCAGCAGCTTGAGTTGGGCAGGACCCGTTAACACTGAAGCTTTCTTT. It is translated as CASSLSWAGPVNTEAFF.

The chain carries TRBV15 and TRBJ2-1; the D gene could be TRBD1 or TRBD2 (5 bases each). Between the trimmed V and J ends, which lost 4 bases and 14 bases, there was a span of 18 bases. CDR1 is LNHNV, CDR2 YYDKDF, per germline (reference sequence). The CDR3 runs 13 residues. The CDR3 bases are TGTGCCACCAGCACCCAACTCGGGGACCTGGAGTTCTTC. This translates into CATSTQLGDLEFF.